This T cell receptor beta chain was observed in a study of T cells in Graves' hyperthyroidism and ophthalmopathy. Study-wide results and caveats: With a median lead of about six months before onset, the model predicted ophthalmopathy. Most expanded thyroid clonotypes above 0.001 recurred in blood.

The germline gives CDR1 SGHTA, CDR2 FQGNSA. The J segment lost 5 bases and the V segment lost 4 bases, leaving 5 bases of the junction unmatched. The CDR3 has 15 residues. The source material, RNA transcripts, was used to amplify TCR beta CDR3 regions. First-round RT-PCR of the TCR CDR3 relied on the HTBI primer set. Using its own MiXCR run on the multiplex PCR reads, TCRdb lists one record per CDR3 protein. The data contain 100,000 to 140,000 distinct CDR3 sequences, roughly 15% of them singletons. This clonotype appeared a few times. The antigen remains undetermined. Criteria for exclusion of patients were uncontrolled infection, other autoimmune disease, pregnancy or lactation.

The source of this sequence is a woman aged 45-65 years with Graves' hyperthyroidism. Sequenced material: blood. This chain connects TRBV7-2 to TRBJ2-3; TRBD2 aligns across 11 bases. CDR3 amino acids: CASSYSGRAEDTQYF. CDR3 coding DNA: TGTGCCAGCAGCTATAGCGGGAGGGCCGAAGATACGCAGTATTTT.